The present T cell receptor beta chain was sequenced within a study of T cell repertoires in cytomegalovirus infection. Across the study: It was the public TCR beta signatures that indicated both CMV infection and matching HLA type.

MiXCR was run by TCRdb on the reads, yielding one entry per CDR3 protein. The table has roughly 500,000 distinct CDR3 sequences, approximately 10% seen once; the top ten hold roughly a tenth. General study points: The study found HLA-C-restricted CMV-specific TCR beta clonotypes dominating the ex vivo response.

Concerning this clonotype: The antigen is undetermined.

The CDR3 has 12 amino acids. CDR1 SEHNR and CDR2 FQNEAQ come from the germline V gene (reference sequence). The source of this sequence is a human donor in good health (CMV status not recorded). Some clones in this sample may be carry-over from other donors' samples. The chain employs TRBV7-9 and TRBJ1-5; D is unclear. TRBJ2-3 explains the end of the DNA better; the J call may be wrong. The sample consisted of PBMCs. This CDR3 reads CASSSYTEPQYF. The CDR3 nucleotides are TGTGCCAGCAGCTCCTACACAGAGCCCCAGTATTTT.